The entry that follows covers one T cell receptor beta chain sequence. The data were obtained in a study of T cell changes during pregnancy in multiple sclerosis. The protocol was immunoSEQ multiplex PCR, while the TCRdb copy is restricted to in-frame clones and leaves out a portion. The sample holds about 89,000 clones; around 94% are singletons and the top ten take around 0.84%. Per the germline V gene, CDR1 is MNHNS and CDR2 is SASEGT. CDR3 size: 13 residues. V dropped 6 bases and J dropped 5 bases, with 13 bases sitting between them. The V and J genes are TRBV6-1 and TRBJ2-5, with D possibly matching TRBD2 (6 bases). Sequencing was performed on peripheral blood, taken in the third trimester of pregnancy. The sequence derives from a female donor with multiple sclerosis, enrolled in a pregnancy study. The CDR3 DNA reads TGTGCCAGCAGCCCCGGGAGCGGCGAGACCCAGTACTTC. Encoded protein: CASSPGSGETQYF.